This record looks at one T cell receptor (beta chain) sequence and its context. Primers: 60 Vbeta forward and 13 Jbeta reverse. The assay was immunoSEQ multiplex PCR, and TCRdb's table has in-frame clones only and misses some. This sample yields approximately 100,000 clones, of which 66% are seen a single time; 2.5% to 4% belongs to the top ten. This sample stems from a study of cytomegalovirus exposure and HLA in healthy donors. Material for sequencing was PBMCs. This clonotype was sampled from a woman between 45 and 60 years old in good health and CMV-seronegative.

CDR3 residues: CASSLGTGGSNQPQHF. DNA for the CDR3: TGCGCCAGCAGCCTTGGGACAGGGGGGAGCAATCAGCCCCAGCATTTT. This chain joins TRBV5-1 and TRBJ1-5; 11 bases are shared with TRBD1. J gave up 1 base and V 4 bases, and 4 bases lay outside the gene matches. The CDR3 is 16 residues long. Looked up from germline, CDR1 is SGHRS and CDR2 is YFSETQ.